A single count supports the clone carrying this TCR beta chain. This record belongs to a study of control samples from healthy donors and cancer patients. Clones were read by immunoSEQ multiplex PCR, and TCRdb kept only the in-frame ones, dropping some. This sample carries roughly 120,000 clones, just over 90% of them seen once, and the ten largest clones take 6% to 8%. Material for sequencing was blood. This TCR was recovered from a woman aged 18-30 years in good health.

CDR3 nucleotide sequence: TGTGCCAGCAGCCTCGAAGGTTTCTCCTACGAGCAGTACTTC. This gives the protein CASSLEGFSYEQYF. The chain has TRBV3-1 (or the pseudogene TRBV3-2) and TRBJ2-7; D not certain. CDR1 and CDR2 (germline): LGHDT, YNNKEL (reference sequence). The ends were cut back, 4 bases at V and 0 bases at J, with 10 bases in the middle. CDR3 length: 14 amino acids.